The TCR beta chain described here comes from a study of cytomegalovirus exposure and HLA in healthy donors. A few counts support this clone. The germline V and J ends were trimmed by 4 bases and 8 bases, with 23 bases remaining between them. Germline V gene sequence: CDR1 MNHEY, CDR2 SMNVEV (reference sequence). The CDR3 contains 16 residues. Primers included in the PCR were 60 Vbeta and 13 Jbeta primers. Profiled with immunoSEQ multiplex PCR; TCRdb holds only in-frame clones, not every one. The data hold some 87,000 clones, with around 62% observed a single time. The origin of this receptor is a woman aged 25 to 39 in good health and CMV-seropositive. Material: PBMCs. V gene TRBV27 combines with J gene TRBJ1-2; no clear D. CDR3 residues: CASSSATTGYPGGYTF. CDR3 in DNA: TGTGCCAGCAGTTCAGCAACGACGGGGTACCCTGGGGGCTACACCTTC.